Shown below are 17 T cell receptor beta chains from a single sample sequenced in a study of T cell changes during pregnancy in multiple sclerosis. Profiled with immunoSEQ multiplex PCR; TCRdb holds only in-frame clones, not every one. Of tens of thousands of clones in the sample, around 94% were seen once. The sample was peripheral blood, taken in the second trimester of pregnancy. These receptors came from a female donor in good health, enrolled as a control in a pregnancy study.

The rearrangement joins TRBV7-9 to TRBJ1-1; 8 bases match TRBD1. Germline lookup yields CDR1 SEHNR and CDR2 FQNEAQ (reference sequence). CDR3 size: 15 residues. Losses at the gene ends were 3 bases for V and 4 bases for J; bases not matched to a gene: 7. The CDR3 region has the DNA TGTGCCAGCAGCTTCCAGGGGGCGCAGGGCACTGAAGCTTTCTTT. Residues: CASSFQGAQGTEAFF. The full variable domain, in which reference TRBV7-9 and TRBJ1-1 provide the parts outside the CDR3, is DTGVSQNPRHKITKRGQNVTFRCDPISEHNRLYWYRQTLGQGPEFLTYFQNEAQLEKSRLLSDRFSAERPKGSFSTLEIQRTEQGDSAMYLCASSFQGAQGTEAFFGQGTRLTVV.

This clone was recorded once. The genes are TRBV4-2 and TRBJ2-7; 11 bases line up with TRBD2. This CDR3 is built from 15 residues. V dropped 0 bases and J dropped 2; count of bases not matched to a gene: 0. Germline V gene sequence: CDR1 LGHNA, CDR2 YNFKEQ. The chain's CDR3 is CASSQELAGAYEQYF. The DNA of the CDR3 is TGTGCCAGCAGCCAAGAACTAGCGGGGGCCTACGAGCAGTACTTC.

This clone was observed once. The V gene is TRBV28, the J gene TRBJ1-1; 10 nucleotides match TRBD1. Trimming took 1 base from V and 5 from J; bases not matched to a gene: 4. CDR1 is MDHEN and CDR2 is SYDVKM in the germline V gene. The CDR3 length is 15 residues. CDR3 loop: CASSLSGQGRTEAFF. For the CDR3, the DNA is TGTGCCAGCAGTTTATCGGGACAGGGGAGAACTGAAGCTTTCTTT. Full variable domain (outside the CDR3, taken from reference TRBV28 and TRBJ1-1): DVKVTQSSRYLVKRTGEKVFLECVQDMDHENMFWYRQDPGLGLRLIYFSYDVKMKEKGDIPEGYSVSREKKERFSLILESASTNQTSMYLCASSLSGQGRTEAFFGQGTRLTVV.

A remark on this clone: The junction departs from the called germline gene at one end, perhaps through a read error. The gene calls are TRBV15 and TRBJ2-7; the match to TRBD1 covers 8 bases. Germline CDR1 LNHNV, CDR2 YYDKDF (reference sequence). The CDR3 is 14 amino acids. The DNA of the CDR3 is TGTGCCACCAGCGGAGACAGGGGTCAGGGCGAGCAGTACTTC. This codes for CATSGDRGQGEQYF.

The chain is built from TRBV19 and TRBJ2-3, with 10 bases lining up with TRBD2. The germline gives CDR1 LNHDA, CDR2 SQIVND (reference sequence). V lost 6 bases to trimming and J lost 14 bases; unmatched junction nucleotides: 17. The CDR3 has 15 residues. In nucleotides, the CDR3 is TGTGCCAGTAGCAGACCCATTTCTAGCGGGAGTTACTGGTATTTT. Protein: CASSRPISSGSYWYF.

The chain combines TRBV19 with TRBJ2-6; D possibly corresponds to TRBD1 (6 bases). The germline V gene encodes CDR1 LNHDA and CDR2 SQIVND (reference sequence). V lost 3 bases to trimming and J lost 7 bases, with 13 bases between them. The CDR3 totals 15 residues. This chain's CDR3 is CASSIGVGAANVLTF. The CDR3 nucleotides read TGTGCCAGTAGTATTGGGGTGGGGGCCGCCAACGTCCTGACTTTC.

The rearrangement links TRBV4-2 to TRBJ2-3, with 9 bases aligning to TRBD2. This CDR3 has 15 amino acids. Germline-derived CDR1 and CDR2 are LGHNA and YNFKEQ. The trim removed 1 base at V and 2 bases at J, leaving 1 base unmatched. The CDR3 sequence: CASSQGTSDTDTQYF. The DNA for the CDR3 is TGTGCCAGCAGCCAAGGGACTAGCGACACAGATACGCAGTATTTT.

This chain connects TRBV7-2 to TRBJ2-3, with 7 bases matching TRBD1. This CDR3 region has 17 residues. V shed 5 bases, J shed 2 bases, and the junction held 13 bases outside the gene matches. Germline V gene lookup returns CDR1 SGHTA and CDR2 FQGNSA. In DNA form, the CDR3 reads TGTGCCAGCAGCAAGCGACAGGGACGGACCCTCACAGATACGCAGTATTTT. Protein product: CASSKRQGRTLTDTQYF.

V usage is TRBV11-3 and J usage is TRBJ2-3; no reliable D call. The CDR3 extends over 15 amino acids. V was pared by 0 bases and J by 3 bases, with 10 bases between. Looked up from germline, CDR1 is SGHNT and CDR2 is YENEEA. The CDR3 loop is CASSLDSLETDTQYF. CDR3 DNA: TGTGCCAGCAGCTTAGATAGTCTTGAAACAGATACGCAGTATTTT.

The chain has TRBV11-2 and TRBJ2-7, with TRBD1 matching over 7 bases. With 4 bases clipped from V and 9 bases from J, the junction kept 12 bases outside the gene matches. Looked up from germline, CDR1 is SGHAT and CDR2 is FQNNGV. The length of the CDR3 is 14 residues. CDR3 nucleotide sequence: TGTGCCAGCAGCTCGAACAGGGGCTCCTGGGCGCAGTACTTC. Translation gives CASSSNRGSWAQYF. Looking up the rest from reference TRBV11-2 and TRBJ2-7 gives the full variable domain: EAGVAQSPRYKIIEKRQSVAFWCNPISGHATLYWYQQILGQGPKLLIQFQNNGVVDDSQLPKDRFSAERLKGVDSTLKIQPAKLEDSAVYLCASSSNRGSWAQYFGPGTRLTVT.

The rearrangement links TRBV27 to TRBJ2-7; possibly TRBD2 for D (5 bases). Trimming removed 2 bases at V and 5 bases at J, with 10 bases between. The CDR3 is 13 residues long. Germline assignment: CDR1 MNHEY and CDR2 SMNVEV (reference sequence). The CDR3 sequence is CASSLNGINEQYF. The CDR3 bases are TGTGCCAGCAGTTTAAACGGGATCAACGAGCAGTACTTC.

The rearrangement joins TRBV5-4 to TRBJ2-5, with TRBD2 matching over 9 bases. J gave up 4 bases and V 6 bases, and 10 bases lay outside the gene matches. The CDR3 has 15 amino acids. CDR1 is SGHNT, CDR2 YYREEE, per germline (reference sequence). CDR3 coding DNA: TGTGCCAGCATTTCTAGCGGGAAGTTAGGAGAGACCCAGTACTTC. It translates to CASISSGKLGETQYF.

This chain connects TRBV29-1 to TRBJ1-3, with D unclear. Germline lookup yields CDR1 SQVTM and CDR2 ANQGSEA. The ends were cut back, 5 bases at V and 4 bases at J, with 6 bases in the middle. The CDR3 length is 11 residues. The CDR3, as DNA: TGCAGCGTTCAGTACGGAAACACCATATATTTT. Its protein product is CSVQYGNTIYF.

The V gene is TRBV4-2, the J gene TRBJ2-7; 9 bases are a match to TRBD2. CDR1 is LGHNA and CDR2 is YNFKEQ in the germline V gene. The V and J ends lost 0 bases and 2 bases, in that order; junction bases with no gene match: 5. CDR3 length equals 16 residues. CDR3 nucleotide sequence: TGTGCCAGCAGCCAAGATCGAACTAGCGGGCCCTACGAGCAGTACTTC. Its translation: CASSQDRTSGPYEQYF.

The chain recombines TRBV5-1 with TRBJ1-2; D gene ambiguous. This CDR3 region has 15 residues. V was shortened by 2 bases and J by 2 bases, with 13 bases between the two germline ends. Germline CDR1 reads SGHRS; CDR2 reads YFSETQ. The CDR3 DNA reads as TGCGCCAGCAGCTTTCGAGCAGGAACAAACTATGGCTACACCTTC. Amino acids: CASSFRAGTNYGYTF.

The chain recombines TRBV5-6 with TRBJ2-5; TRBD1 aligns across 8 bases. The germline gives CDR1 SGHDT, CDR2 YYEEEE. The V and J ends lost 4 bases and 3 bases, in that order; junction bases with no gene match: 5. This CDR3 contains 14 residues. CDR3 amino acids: CASSGSDREETQYF. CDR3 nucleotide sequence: TGTGCCAGCAGCGGATCGGACAGGGAAGAGACCCAGTACTTC.

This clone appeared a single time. CDR3 loop: CSFDRGRGELFF. CDR3 in DNA: TGCAGCTTCGACAGGGGTCGCGGGGAGCTGTTTTTT. V is TRBV29-1 and J is TRBJ2-2; TRBD1 matches 8 bases. The CDR3 spans 12 residues. The germline gives CDR1 SQVTM, CDR2 ANQGSEA. The V gene end was trimmed by 8 bases and the J gene end by 7 bases; junction bases not matched to a gene: 6.